One T cell receptor beta chain is described in this entry. Its target is not known. All donors with ophthalmopathy were recorded as having moderate-to-severe activity, CAS ≥3, NOSPECS ≥4 and a duration under 3 months. Roughly 10 ml of fresh blood yielded the PBMCs by density gradient. RNA transcripts provided the template for amplifying TCR beta CDR3 regions. HTBI primers were employed in first-round RT-PCR, then a second-round multiplex PCR followed. TCRdb re-derived calls from the multiplex PCR reads in MiXCR, one entry per CDR3 protein. The sample records 200,000 to 250,000 distinct CDR3 sequences, around 42% being singletons. The sample originates from a study of Graves' ophthalmopathy and Graves' hyperthyroidism. Study-wide findings and caveats: With roughly 65% sensitivity and about 78% specificity, the model predicted ophthalmopathy progression.

The receptor comes from an adult man with Graves' ophthalmopathy. The material sequenced was peripheral blood.

CDR3 nucleotide sequence: TGTGCCAGCAGCCCCCAAGTCCGGGGGGGCACCGGGGAGCTGTTTTTT. Translated: CASSPQVRGGTGELFF. The chain combines TRBV7-2 with TRBJ2-2; TRBD2 matches 8 bases. The ends lost 5 bases at V and 4 bases at J; junction bases unmatched: 9. The CDR3 is made up of 16 amino acids. Germline assignment: CDR1 SGHTA and CDR2 FQGNSA.